This T cell receptor (beta chain) derives from a study of Graves' ophthalmopathy and Graves' hyperthyroidism. RNA transcripts were the source from which TCR beta CDR3 regions were amplified. Scientists carried out first-round RT-PCR using HTBI primers and then a second-round multiplex PCR. TCRdb used MiXCR to reprocess the multiplex PCR reads, holding one entry per CDR3 protein. The data contain 1 million to 1.3 million distinct CDR3 sequences, about 36% of them seen just once; the ten biggest clones take up approximately 10%. Germline lookup yields CDR1 MGHRA and CDR2 YSYEKL. Trimming shortened V by 0 bases and J by 1 base, and 9 bases separated the two germline ends. The CDR3 has 15 residues.

V usage is TRBV4-1 and J usage is TRBJ2-5; no definite D call. This clonotype originated in an adult man with Graves' hyperthyroidism. The sequencing sample was made of peripheral blood or thyroid tissue (not recorded which). For the CDR3, the DNA is TGCGCCAGCAGCCAAGACAGCCGGAGCCAAGAGACCCAGTACTTC. Translated: CASSQDSRSQETQYF.